This T cell receptor beta chain was sequenced for a study of CD8 T cells in Susac syndrome. This clonotype was observed a single time. It was with random hexamers that roughly 0.45 to 1 ug RNA was reverse transcribed. immunoSEQ multiplex PCR amplified TCR beta CDR3 across 54 Vbeta, 13 Jbeta. TCRdb re-called the immunoSEQ multiplex PCR reads through MiXCR, storing one row per CDR3 protein. This table has approximately 220,000 distinct CDR3 sequences, 95% appearing once. V was pared by 4 bases and J by 8 bases, with 23 bases between. Germline assignment: CDR1 MNHEY and CDR2 SVGAGI. The CDR3 sequence is 16 residues long.

The sequence was collected from a human donor with multiple sclerosis. V is TRBV6-5 and J is TRBJ1-2, with TRBD1 as a possible D gene (5 bases). Sequenced material: CD4+ T cells from PBMCs. The DNA of the CDR3 is TGTGCCAGCAGTTCCCTATATCCGACAGCCCCGGGGGGCTACACCTTC. It encodes CASSSLYPTAPGGYTF.